This TCR beta chain emerged from a study of shared clonotypes between healthy human individuals. For the study at large: There were three CD4 naive, three CD4 memory, two CD8 naive and one CD8 memory plates per donor.

Comment on this clone: Its antigen is not identified.

Here immunoSEQ multiplex PCR was the method, and the copy in TCRdb shows in-frame clones only, minus some. The sample yields 2 million to 3 million clones, over 85% seen once. Findings and limits, study-wide: Clonotype sharing among the donors was expected to vary with sequencing depth.

The TCR sequence derives from a man younger than 30 in good health. Some clones in this sample may be carry-over from other donors' samples. The sequenced sample consisted of naive CD4+ T cells from PBMCs. Specified subset: CD45RA+ positively selected.

CDR3 bases: TGTGCCAGCTCACCTTCCCTAGCGGGAACAGATACGCAGTATTTT. It codes for CASSPSLAGTDTQYF. This chain connects TRBV18 to TRBJ2-3, with 9 bases aligning to TRBD2. Germline V gene sequence: CDR1 KGHSH, CDR2 LQKENI. The ends lost 3 bases at V and 3 bases at J; junction bases unmatched: 4. CDR3 length: 15 residues. Complete variable domain (other parts from reference TRBV18 and TRBJ2-3): NAGVMQNPRHLVRRRGQEARLRCSPMKGHSHVYWYRQLPEEGLKFMVYLQKENIIDESGMPKERFSAEFPKEGPSILRIQQVVRGDSAAYFCASSPSLAGTDTQYFGPGTRLTVL.